This T cell receptor beta chain was profiled in a study of T cell repertoires in cytomegalovirus infection. A single record per CDR3 protein comes from TCRdb applying MiXCR to the reads. The sample yields about half a million distinct CDR3 sequences, roughly 42% seen once. Trimming pared 7 bases from V and 5 bases from J, leaving 12 bases between. The germline gives CDR1 SQVTM, CDR2 ANQGSEA. This CDR3 has 11 residues. A word on this clonotype: Its antigen is still unknown.

The chain couples TRBV29-1 to TRBJ2-7; D is undetermined. This TCR came from a human donor in good health (CMV status not recorded). Some clones in this sample may be carry-over from other donors' samples. Specimen: cultured PBMCs, collected from culture after CMV antigen stimulation. The CDR3 is CSGHNNDEQYF. The CDR3 DNA reads as TGCAGCGGGCACAATAACGACGAGCAGTACTTC.